The entry that follows covers one T cell receptor beta chain sequence. The record originates from a study of T cell changes during pregnancy in multiple sclerosis. Libraries were prepared by immunoSEQ multiplex PCR; TCRdb keeps only in-frame clonotypes and omits some of them. The sample lists some 80,000 clones, roughly 93% occurring once. The V gene lost 8 bases and the J gene lost 8 bases, with 15 bases spanning the gap. This CDR3 region has 13 residues. Germline V CDR1 and CDR2: SNHLY, FYNNEI. The V call is TRBV2, the J call TRBJ1-4; D is uncertain. Sequences were derived from peripheral blood, sampled in the first trimester of pregnancy. This clonotype was sampled from a female donor with multiple sclerosis, enrolled in a pregnancy study. The CDR3 nucleotides are TGTGCCAGCGCCCGGGAAACGGGCGAAAAACTGTTTTTT. It is translated as CASARETGEKLFF.